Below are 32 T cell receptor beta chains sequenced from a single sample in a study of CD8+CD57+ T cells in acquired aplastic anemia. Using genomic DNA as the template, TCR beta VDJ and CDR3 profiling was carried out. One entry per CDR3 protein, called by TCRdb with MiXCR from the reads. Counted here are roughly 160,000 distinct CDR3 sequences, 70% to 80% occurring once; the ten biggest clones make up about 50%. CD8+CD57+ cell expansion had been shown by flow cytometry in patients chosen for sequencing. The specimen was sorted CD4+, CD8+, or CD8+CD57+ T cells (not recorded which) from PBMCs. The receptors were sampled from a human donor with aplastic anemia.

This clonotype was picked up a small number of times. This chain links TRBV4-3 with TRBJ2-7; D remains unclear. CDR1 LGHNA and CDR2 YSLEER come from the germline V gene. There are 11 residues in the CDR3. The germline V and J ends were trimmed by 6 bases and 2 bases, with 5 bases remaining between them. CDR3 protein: CASSDTYEQYF. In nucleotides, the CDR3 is TGCGCCAGCAGTGACACCTACGAGCAGTACTTC.

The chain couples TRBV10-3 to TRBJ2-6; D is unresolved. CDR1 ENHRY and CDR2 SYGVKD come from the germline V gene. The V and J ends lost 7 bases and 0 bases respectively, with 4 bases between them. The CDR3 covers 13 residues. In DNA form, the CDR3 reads TGTGCCATCACGGACTCTGGGGCCAACGTCCTGACTTTC. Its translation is CAITDSGANVLTF.

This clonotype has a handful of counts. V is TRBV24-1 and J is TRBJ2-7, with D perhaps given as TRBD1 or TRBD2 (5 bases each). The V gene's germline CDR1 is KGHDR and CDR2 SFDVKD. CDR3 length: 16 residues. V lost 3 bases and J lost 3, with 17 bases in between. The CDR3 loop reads CATSDPAGTADYEQYF. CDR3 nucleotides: TGTGCCACCAGTGATCCGGCCGGGACCGCCGACTACGAGCAGTACTTC.

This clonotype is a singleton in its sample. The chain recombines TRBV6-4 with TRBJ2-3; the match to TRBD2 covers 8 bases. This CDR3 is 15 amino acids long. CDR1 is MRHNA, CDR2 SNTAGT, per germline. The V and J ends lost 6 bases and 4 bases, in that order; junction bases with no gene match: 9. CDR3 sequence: CASSEGLENADTQYF. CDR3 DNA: TGTGCCAGCAGCGAGGGACTAGAGAATGCAGATACGCAGTATTTT.

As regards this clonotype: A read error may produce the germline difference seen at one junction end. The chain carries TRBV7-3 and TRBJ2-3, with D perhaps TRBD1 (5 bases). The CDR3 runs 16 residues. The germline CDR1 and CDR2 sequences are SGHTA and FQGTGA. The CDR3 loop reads CASSQGEGSYTDTQYF. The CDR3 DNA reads TGCGCCAGCAGCCAAGGGGAAGGGTCGTACACAGATACGCAGTATTTT.

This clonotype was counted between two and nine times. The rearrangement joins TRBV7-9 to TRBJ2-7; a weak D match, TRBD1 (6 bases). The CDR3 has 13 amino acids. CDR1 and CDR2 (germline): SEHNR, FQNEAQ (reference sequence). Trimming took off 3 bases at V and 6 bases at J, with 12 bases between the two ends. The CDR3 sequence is CASSFLVGGEQYF. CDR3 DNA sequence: TGTGCCAGCAGCTTTCTAGTAGGGGGCGAGCAGTACTTC. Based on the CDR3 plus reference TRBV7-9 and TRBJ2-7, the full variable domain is DTGVSQNPRHKITKRGQNVTFRCDPISEHNRLYWYRQTLGQGPEFLTYFQNEAQLEKSRLLSDRFSAERPKGSFSTLEIQRTEQGDSAMYLCASSFLVGGEQYFGPGTRLTVT.

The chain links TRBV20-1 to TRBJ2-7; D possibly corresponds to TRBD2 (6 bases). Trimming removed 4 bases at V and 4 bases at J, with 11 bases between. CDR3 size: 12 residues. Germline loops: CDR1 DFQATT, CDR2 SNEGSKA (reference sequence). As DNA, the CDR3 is TGCAGTGCTACCCTCGGGAGATACGAGCAGTACTTC. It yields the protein CSATLGRYEQYF.

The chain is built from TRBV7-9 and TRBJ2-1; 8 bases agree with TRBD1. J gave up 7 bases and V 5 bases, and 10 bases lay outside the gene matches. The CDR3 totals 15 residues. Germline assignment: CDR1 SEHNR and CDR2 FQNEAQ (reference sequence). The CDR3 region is CASSHAQGANNEQFF. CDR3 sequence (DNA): TGTGCCAGCAGCCACGCGCAGGGGGCGAATAATGAGCAGTTCTTC.

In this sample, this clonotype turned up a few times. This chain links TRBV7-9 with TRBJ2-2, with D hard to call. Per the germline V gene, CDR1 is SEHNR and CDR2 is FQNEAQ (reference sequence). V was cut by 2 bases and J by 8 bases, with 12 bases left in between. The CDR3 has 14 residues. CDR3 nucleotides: TGTGCCAGCAGCTTAAGTCAGGACCGGGGGGAGCTGTTTTTT. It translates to CASSLSQDRGELFF. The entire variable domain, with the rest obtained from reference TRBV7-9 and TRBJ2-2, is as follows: DTGVSQNPRHKITKRGQNVTFRCDPISEHNRLYWYRQTLGQGPEFLTYFQNEAQLEKSRLLSDRFSAERPKGSFSTLEIQRTEQGDSAMYLCASSLSQDRGELFFGEGSRLTVL.

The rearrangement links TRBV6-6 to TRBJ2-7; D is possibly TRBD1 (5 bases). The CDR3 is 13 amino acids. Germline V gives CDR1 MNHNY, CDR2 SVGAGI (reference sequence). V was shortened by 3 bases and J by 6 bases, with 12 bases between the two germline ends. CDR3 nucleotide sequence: TGTGCCAGCAGTTATAGTCAGGGCGGCGAGCAGTACTTC. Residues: CASSYSQGGEQYF.

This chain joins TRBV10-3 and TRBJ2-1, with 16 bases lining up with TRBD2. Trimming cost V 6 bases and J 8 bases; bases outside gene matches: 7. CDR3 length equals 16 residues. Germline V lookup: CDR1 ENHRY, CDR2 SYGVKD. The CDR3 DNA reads TGTGCCATCAGCGCCGGGACTAGCGGGAGGGGGTATGAGCAGTTCTTC. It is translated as CAISAGTSGRGYEQFF.

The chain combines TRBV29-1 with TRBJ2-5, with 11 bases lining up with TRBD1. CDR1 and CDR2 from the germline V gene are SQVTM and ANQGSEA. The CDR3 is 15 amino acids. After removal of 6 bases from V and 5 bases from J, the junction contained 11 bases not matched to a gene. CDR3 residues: CSVRPGTGGLETQYF. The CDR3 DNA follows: TGCAGCGTAAGACCAGGGACAGGGGGGCTTGAGACCCAGTACTTC.

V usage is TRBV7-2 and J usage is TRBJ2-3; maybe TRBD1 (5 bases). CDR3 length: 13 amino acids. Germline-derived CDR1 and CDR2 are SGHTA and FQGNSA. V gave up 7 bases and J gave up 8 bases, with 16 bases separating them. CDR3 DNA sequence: TGTGCCAGCACCCGGAAGGGGCGGTCTACGCAGTATTTT. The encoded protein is CASTRKGRSTQYF.

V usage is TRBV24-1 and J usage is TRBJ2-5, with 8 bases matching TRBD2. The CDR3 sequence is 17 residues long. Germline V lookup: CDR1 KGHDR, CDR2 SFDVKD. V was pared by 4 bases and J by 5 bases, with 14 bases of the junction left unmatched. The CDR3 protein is CATSENDQRELRETQYF. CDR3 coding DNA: TGTGCCACCAGTGAAAACGACCAGCGGGAGTTACGGGAGACCCAGTACTTC.

Written as DNA, the CDR3 is TGTGCCAGCAAGGGGACAGTGGATACGCAGTATTTT. It is translated as CASKGTVDTQYF. The chain couples TRBV12-3 or TRBV12-4 to TRBJ2-3, with TRBD1 matching 7 bases. This CDR3 has 12 residues. V shed 7 bases, J shed 6 bases, and the junction held 4 bases outside the gene matches.

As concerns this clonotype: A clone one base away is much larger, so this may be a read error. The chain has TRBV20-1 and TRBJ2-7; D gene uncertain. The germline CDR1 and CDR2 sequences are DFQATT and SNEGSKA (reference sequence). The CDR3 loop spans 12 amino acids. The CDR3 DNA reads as TGCAGTGCTAGAGAAGCCGAATACGGGCAGCACTTC. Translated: CSAREAEYGQHF.

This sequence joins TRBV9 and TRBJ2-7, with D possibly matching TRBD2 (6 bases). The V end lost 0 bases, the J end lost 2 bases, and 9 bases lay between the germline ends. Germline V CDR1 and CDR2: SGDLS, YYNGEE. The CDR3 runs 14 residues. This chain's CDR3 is CASSVGRDPYEQYF. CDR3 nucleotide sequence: TGTGCCAGCAGCGTAGGGCGGGACCCCTACGAGCAGTACTTC.

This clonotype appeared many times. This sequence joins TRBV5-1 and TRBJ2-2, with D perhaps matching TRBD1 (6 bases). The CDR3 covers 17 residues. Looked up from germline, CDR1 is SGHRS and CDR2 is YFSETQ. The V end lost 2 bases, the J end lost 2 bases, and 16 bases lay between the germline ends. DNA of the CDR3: TGCGCCAGCAGCTTCAATATCCCGGGACACAACACCGGGGAGCTGTTTTTT. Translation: CASSFNIPGHNTGELFF.

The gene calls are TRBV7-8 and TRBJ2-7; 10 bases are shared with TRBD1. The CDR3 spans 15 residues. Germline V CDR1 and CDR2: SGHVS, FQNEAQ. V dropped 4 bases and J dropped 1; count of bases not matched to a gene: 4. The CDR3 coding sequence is TGTGCCAGCAGCTCCGGGACAGGGGTTTCCTACGAGCAGTACTTC. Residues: CASSSGTGVSYEQYF.

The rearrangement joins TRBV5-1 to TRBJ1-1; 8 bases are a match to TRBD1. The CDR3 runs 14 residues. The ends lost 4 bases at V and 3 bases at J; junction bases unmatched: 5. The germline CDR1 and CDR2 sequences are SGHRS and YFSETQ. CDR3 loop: CASSHQGADTEAFF. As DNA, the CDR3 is TGCGCCAGCAGCCATCAGGGGGCGGACACTGAAGCTTTCTTT.

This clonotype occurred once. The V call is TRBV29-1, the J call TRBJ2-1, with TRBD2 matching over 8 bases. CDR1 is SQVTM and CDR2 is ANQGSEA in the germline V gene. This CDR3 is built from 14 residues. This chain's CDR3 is CASGGPGSYNEQFF. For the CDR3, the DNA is TGCGCCTCGGGAGGGCCAGGCTCCTACAATGAGCAGTTCTTC.

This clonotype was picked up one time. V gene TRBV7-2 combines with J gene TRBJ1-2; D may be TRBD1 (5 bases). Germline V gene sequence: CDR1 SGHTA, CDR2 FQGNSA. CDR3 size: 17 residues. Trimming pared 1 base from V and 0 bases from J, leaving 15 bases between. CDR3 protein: CASSLVAGFSANYGYTF. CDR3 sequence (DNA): TGTGCCAGCAGCTTAGTAGCAGGGTTTTCGGCTAACTATGGCTACACCTTC.

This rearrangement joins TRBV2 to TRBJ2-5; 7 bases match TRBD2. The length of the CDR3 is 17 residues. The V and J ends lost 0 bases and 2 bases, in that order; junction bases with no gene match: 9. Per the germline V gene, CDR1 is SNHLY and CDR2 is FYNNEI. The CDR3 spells CASSEAVGLGGQETQYF. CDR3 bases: TGTGCCAGCAGTGAAGCCGTAGGACTAGGCGGTCAAGAGACCCAGTACTTC. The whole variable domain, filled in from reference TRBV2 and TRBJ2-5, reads EPEVTQTPSHQVTQMGQEVILRCVPISNHLYFYWYRQILGQKVEFLVSFYNNEISEKSEIFDDQFSVERPDGSNFTLKIRSTKLEDSAMYFCASSEAVGLGGQETQYFGPGTRLLVL.

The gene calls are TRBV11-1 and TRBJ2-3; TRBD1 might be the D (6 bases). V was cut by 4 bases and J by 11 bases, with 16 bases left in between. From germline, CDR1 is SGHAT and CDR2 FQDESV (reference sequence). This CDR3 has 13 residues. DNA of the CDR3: TGTGCCAGCAGCTCTAAGGGGCAGGGGATGCAGTATTTT. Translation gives CASSSKGQGMQYF.

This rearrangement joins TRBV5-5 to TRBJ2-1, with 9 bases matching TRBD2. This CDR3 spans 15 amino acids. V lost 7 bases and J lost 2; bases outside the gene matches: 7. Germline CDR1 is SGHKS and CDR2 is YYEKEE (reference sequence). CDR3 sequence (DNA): TGTGCCAGCTGGAGCGGGAGGAGGACCTACAATGAGCAGTTCTTC. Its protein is CASWSGRRTYNEQFF.

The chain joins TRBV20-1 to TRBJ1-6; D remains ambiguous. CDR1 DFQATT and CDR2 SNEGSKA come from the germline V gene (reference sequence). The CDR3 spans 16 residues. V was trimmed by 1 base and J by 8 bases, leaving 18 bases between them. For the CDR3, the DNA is TGCAGTGCTAGAGTAAGGCGAACAGCTGCGGATTCACCCCTCCACTTT. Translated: CSARVRRTAADSPLHF.

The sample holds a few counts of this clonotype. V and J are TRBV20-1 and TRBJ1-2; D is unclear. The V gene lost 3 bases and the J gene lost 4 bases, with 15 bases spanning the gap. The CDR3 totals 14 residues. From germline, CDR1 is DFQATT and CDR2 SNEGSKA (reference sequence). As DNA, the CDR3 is TGCAGTGCTAGCCAAACTGGGCGTCCCTATGGCTACACCTTC. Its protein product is CSASQTGRPYGYTF.

The CDR3 DNA sequence: TGTGCCAGCAGCTTCCCCAGGAACAGGGAGGCCTACAATGAGCAGTTCTTC. Translated: CASSFPRNREAYNEQFF. The gene calls are TRBV7-9 and TRBJ2-1; the D gene could be TRBD1 or TRBD2 (6 bases each). CDR3 length: 17 residues. The germline V gene encodes CDR1 SEHNR and CDR2 FQNEAQ (reference sequence). Trimming cost V 3 bases and J 2 bases, with 17 bases left between them. The variable domain in full, completed from reference TRBV7-9 and TRBJ2-1, reads DTGVSQNPRHKITKRGQNVTFRCDPISEHNRLYWYRQTLGQGPEFLTYFQNEAQLEKSRLLSDRFSAERPKGSFSTLEIQRTEQGDSAMYLCASSFPRNREAYNEQFFGPGTRLTVL.

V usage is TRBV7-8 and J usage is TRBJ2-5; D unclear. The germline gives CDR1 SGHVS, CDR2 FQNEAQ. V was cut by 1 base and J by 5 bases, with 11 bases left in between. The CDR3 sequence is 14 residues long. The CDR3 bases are TGTGCCAGCAGCTTAGATCCATCCCGGGAGACCCAGTACTTC. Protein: CASSLDPSRETQYF.

The CDR3 DNA sequence: TGCAGTGCTAGAGCCCCGTATACGGGAGAAGCTGGGGAGACCCAGTACTTC. This gives the protein CSARAPYTGEAGETQYF. The chain joins TRBV20-1 to TRBJ2-5, with a possible D match to TRBD2 (6 bases). Germline loops: CDR1 DFQATT, CDR2 SNEGSKA (reference sequence). Trimming took off 1 base at V and 5 bases at J, with 23 bases between the two ends. This CDR3 is built from 17 residues.

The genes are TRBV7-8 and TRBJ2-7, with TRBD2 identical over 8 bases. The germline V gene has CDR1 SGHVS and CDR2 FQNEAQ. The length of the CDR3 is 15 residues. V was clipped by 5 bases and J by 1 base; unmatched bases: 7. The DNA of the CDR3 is TGTGCCAGCAGCCCATACGGGGGGGCGTCCTACGAGCAGTACTTC. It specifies CASSPYGGASYEQYF. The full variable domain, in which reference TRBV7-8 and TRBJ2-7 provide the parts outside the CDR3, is GAGVSQSPRYKVAKRGQDVALRCDPISGHVSLFWYQQALGQGPEFLTYFQNEAQLDKSGLPSDRFFAERPEGSVSTLKIQRTQQEDSAVYLCASSPYGGASYEQYFGPGTRLTVT.

The CDR3 spells CASSTSGRMNQPQHF. Written as DNA, the CDR3 is TGTGCCAGTAGTACTTCGGGACGGATGAATCAGCCCCAGCATTTT. V usage is TRBV19 and J usage is TRBJ1-5; D possibly corresponds to TRBD1 (5 bases). V dropped 4 bases and J dropped 4 bases, with 14 bases sitting between them. Germline V gives CDR1 LNHDA, CDR2 SQIVND (reference sequence). The CDR3 length is 15 residues. Drawing the rest from reference TRBV19 and TRBJ1-5, the complete variable domain is DGGITQSPKYLFRKEGQNVTLSCEQNLNHDAMYWYRQDPGQGLRLIYYSQIVNDFQKGDIAEGYSVSREKKESFPLTVTSAQKNPTAFYLCASSTSGRMNQPQHFGDGTRLSIL.